This TCR beta chain was observed in a study of cytomegalovirus exposure and HLA in healthy donors. Across the study: In an early release, HLA-typed donors contributed roughly 85 million unique TCR sequences.

Findings and caveats of the study: For presence/absence analyses, sequencing depth was assumed to be roughly uniform across donors. A later analysis linked a missense DCLRE1C variant to TCR beta V- and J-gene trimming. Because they were indistinguishable, some V segments, including TRBV6-2 and TRBV6-3, were excluded.

On this clone: The antigen remains undetermined. A junction end diverges from the germline sequence, so it may reflect a read error.

Primers: 60 Vbeta forward and 13 Jbeta reverse. Clones were read by immunoSEQ multiplex PCR, and TCRdb kept only the in-frame ones, dropping some. The sample lists more than 140,000 clones; 60% to 80% were seen once. The CDR3 runs to 15 residues. The V gene's germline CDR1 is SEHNR and CDR2 FQNEAQ (reference sequence). This clonotype was obtained from a male donor in good health and CMV-seronegative. V is TRBV7-9 and J is TRBJ2-5; D is possibly TRBD1 or TRBD2 (5 bases each). The sample consisted of PBMCs. The CDR3 DNA is TGTTCCAGCGGTGTGAGCAGGGCTGACCAAGAGACCCAGTACTTC. Protein sequence: CSSGVSRADQETQYF.